Below, 26 T cell receptor beta chains from the same sample are listed, as sequenced in a study of response to subunit inactivated influenza vaccine. TCRdb re-analysed the RT-PCR reads in MiXCR, keeping a single row per CDR3 protein. The repertoire holds around 530,000 distinct CDR3 sequences, with roughly 10% as singletons. The source material was PBMCs from blood, sampled on the day of vaccination. These receptors originate from a man aged 45 to 65 who received an inactivated influenza vaccine.

The V gene is TRBV20-1, the J gene TRBJ2-1; 8 bases are shared with TRBD2. CDR3 length: 15 residues. With V trimmed by 3 bases and J by 6 bases, 10 bases remained unmatched. CDR1 DFQATT and CDR2 SNEGSKA come from the germline V gene (reference sequence). Written as DNA, the CDR3 is TGCAGTGCTAGTACATTATCGGGGGGGAGCAATGAGCAGTTCTTC. Its translation: CSASTLSGGSNEQFF.

The chain recombines TRBV18 with TRBJ2-3; D gene ambiguous. This CDR3 spans 15 amino acids. Germline loops: CDR1 KGHSH, CDR2 LQKENI. Trimming pared 4 bases from V and 4 bases from J, leaving 15 bases between. CDR3: CASSLGLGKSDTQYF. For the CDR3, the DNA is TGTGCCAGCTCACTGGGTTTGGGCAAATCAGATACGCAGTATTTT.

In its sample, this clonotype was seen many times. The genes are TRBV29-1 and TRBJ2-5, with 9 bases lining up with TRBD2. With V trimmed by 3 bases and J by 5 bases, 10 bases remained unmatched. The germline gives CDR1 SQVTM, CDR2 ANQGSEA. The CDR3 is 15 residues long. The CDR3 DNA reads TGCAGCGTTGACTTGACTAGCGGTGGGGGCGAGACCCAGTACTTC. Protein: CSVDLTSGGGETQYF.

This clonotype was counted only a few times. V is TRBV28 and J is TRBJ2-7; TRBD1 matches 7 bases. CDR3 size: 14 residues. Losses at the gene ends were 6 bases for V and 2 bases for J; bases not matched to a gene: 7. The germline CDR1 and CDR2 sequences are MDHEN and SYDVKM. For the CDR3, the DNA is TGTGCCAGCAGGCCACGACAGGGTACCTACGAGCAGTACTTC. Its translation is CASRPRQGTYEQYF.

Many counts were recorded for this clonotype. With a much larger clone just one base away, this may be a read error. The rearrangement uses TRBV27 and TRBJ2-2; D gene uncertain. CDR1 is MNHEY, CDR2 SMNVEV, per germline (reference sequence). V dropped 4 bases and J dropped 6 bases, with 6 bases sitting between them. This CDR3 has 12 residues. The CDR3 loop is CASSYTAGELFF. The CDR3 DNA reads as TGTGCCAGCAGTTACACAGCCGGGGAGCTGTTTTTT.

This chain links TRBV12-3 or TRBV12-4 with TRBJ2-2, with 8 bases identical to TRBD2. This CDR3 has 16 amino acids. V shed 6 bases, J shed 8 bases, and the junction held 14 bases outside the gene matches. The CDR3 sequence is CASRPRGSGIWGELFF. DNA for the CDR3: TGTGCCAGCAGACCCAGGGGTAGCGGGATTTGGGGGGAGCTGTTTTTT.

V and J are TRBV29-1 and TRBJ2-7; D possibly corresponds to TRBD1 (6 bases). The CDR3 is 12 residues long. Per germline, CDR1 SQVTM and CDR2 ANQGSEA. V lost 8 bases and J 0 bases, leaving 11 bases between the germline ends. The DNA for the CDR3 is TGCAGCTTCGCGGACAGCTCCTACGAGCAGTACTTC. Translating gives CSFADSSYEQYF.

This clonotype was detected many times. This chain joins TRBV4-3 and TRBJ1-5; maybe TRBD1 (5 bases). Trimming cost V 0 bases and J 9 bases, with 15 bases left between them. CDR1 and CDR2 from the germline V gene are LGHNA and YSLEER. This CDR3 spans 15 amino acids. As DNA, the CDR3 is TGCGCCAGCAGCCAAGATTTTGTAGAGGGACGGCCCCAGCATTTT. It codes for CASSQDFVEGRPQHF.

V gene TRBV19 combines with J gene TRBJ1-1; D is possibly TRBD1 (5 bases). This CDR3 comprises 15 residues. The V and J ends lost 5 bases and 0 bases respectively, with 13 bases between them. The germline V gene has CDR1 LNHDA and CDR2 SQIVND (reference sequence). The chain's CDR3 is CASSVAGSMNTEAFF. DNA for the CDR3: TGTGCCAGTAGTGTGGCAGGGAGCATGAACACTGAAGCTTTCTTT.

This clonotype was recorded a few times. The V gene is TRBV7-8, the J gene TRBJ2-1, with a weak D call TRBD2 (6 bases). V lost 1 base to trimming and J lost 9 bases, with 22 bases between them. Germline V gene lookup returns CDR1 SGHVS and CDR2 FQNEAQ. The CDR3 loop spans 17 amino acids. Written as DNA, the CDR3 is TGTGCCAGCAGCTTAGGGAGGGGCGAGAGTTGGAGCAGTGAGCAGTTCTTC. It translates to CASSLGRGESWSSEQFF.

This clonotype has only a few counts. The rearrangement uses TRBV28 and TRBJ2-1; no definite D call. This CDR3 contains 17 residues. Germline CDR1 reads MDHEN; CDR2 reads SYDVKM. V was clipped by 2 bases and J by 1 base, with 15 bases between them. CDR3 protein: CASSLSPGPVSYNEQFF. The CDR3 DNA reads as TGTGCCAGCAGTTTAAGCCCCGGGCCCGTTTCCTACAATGAGCAGTTCTTC.

Notes on this clonotype: A much larger clone differs from this one at a single base, so this may be a read error. The V call is TRBV12-3 or TRBV12-4, the J call TRBJ2-1; D gene ambiguous. CDR3 length equals 15 residues. This CDR3 reads CASSPSLLSVDEQSF. CDR3 nucleotide sequence: TGTGCCAGCAGTCCTTCGCTTCTCTCGGTGGATGAGCAGTCCTTC.

At least ten counts were recorded for this clonotype. J is TRBJ2-2 and V is TRBV6-2 or TRBV6-3, with 7 bases identical to TRBD2. This CDR3 comprises 14 residues. Looked up from germline, CDR1 is MNHEY and CDR2 is SVGEGT. With V trimmed by 2 bases and J by 6 bases, 3 bases remained unmatched. CDR3: CASSYGEGPGELFF. The CDR3 DNA reads TGTGCCAGCAGTTACGGGGAGGGCCCCGGGGAGCTGTTTTTT.

This rearrangement joins TRBV29-1 to TRBJ1-2, with a possible D match to TRBD1 (5 bases). Germline V gene lookup returns CDR1 SQVTM and CDR2 ANQGSEA. CDR3 length: 13 residues. The V and J ends lost 6 bases and 7 bases respectively, with 18 bases between them. CDR3 residues: CSVGVGESSGYTF. CDR3 nucleotides: TGCAGCGTGGGGGTGGGTGAGAGCTCTGGCTACACCTTC.

The genes are TRBV20-1 and TRBJ2-7, with TRBD2 matching over 9 bases. The CDR3 runs to 15 residues. Germline V gene sequence: CDR1 DFQATT, CDR2 SNEGSKA (reference sequence). The J segment lost 0 bases and the V segment lost 0 bases, leaving 3 bases of the junction unmatched. The CDR3 bases are TGCAGTGCTAGAGATCCTAGCGGGACCTCCTACGAGCAGTACTTC. It translates to CSARDPSGTSYEQYF.

In this sample, this clonotype turned up many times. This chain joins TRBV5-1 and TRBJ2-2; D possibly corresponds to TRBD1 (5 bases). With 0 bases removed from V and 5 bases from J, the gap between germline ends came to 20 bases. This CDR3 comprises 18 residues. Germline V gene data show CDR1 as SGHRS and CDR2 as YFSETQ. CDR3 region: CASSLVPGHLGRTGELFF. The DNA for the CDR3 is TGCGCCAGCAGCTTGGTTCCCGGACACCTGGGAAGGACCGGGGAGCTGTTTTTT.

CDR3: CASSPLGGATNEKLFF. Written as DNA, the CDR3 is TGTGCCAGCAGTCCCCTTGGCGGTGCAACTAATGAAAAACTGTTTTTT. The chain recombines TRBV6-1 with TRBJ1-4; no firm D call. The CDR3 loop spans 16 amino acids. Germline V gene data show CDR1 as MNHNS and CDR2 as SASEGT. The V gene lost 5 bases and the J gene lost 0 bases, with 13 bases spanning the gap.

The table lists this clonotype with many counts. V usage is TRBV6-2 or TRBV6-3 and J usage is TRBJ2-6; no clear D gene. Germline V CDR1 and CDR2: MNHEY, SVGEGT. The CDR3 contains 14 residues. With 7 bases removed from V and 0 bases from J, the gap between germline ends came to 7 bases. The CDR3 DNA reads as TGTGCCAGCATCCCCAGCTCTGGGGCCAACGTCCTGACTTTC. Translation: CASIPSSGANVLTF.

The CDR3 loop reads CASSQSGVLATGETQYF. CDR3 in DNA: TGCGCCAGCAGCCAGAGCGGGGTACTAGCGACCGGGGAGACCCAGTACTTC. This chain joins TRBV4-1 and TRBJ2-5, with 7 bases fitting TRBD2. This CDR3 is 17 amino acids long. Germline V gene sequence: CDR1 MGHRA, CDR2 YSYEKL. J lost 5 bases, V lost 3 bases, and 15 bases had no gene match.

V usage is TRBV7-9 and J usage is TRBJ1-1; D ambiguous. The CDR3 is 14 amino acids. Trimming removed 1 base at V and 4 bases at J, with 10 bases between. The germline CDR1 and CDR2 sequences are SEHNR and FQNEAQ (reference sequence). CDR3 sequence reads: CASSLEAGSTEAFF. CDR3 sequence (DNA): TGTGCCAGCAGCTTAGAGGCCGGGAGCACTGAAGCTTTCTTT. The complete variable domain, with remaining parts taken from reference TRBV7-9 and TRBJ1-1, reads DTGVSQNPRHKITKRGQNVTFRCDPISEHNRLYWYRQTLGQGPEFLTYFQNEAQLEKSRLLSDRFSAERPKGSFSTLEIQRTEQGDSAMYLCASSLEAGSTEAFFGQGTRLTVV.

There are a few counts of this clonotype. The CDR3 DNA reads as TGTGCCATCAGGGGGGACAGGGCGGGAGAGACCCAGTACTTC. This encodes CAIRGDRAGETQYF. V is TRBV10-3 and J is TRBJ2-5; TRBD1 matches 9 bases. Germline loops: CDR1 ENHRY, CDR2 SYGVKD. CDR3 length: 14 residues. Trimming removed 6 bases from V and 4 bases from J; junction bases left unmatched: 6.

This clonotype has only a few counts. The J gene is TRBJ2-7, the V gene TRBV7-9; TRBD1 matches 7 bases. V was pared by 5 bases and J by 3 bases, with 7 bases of the junction left unmatched. Germline CDR1 SEHNR, CDR2 FQNEAQ (reference sequence). CDR3 length equals 14 residues. The CDR3 coding sequence is TGTGCCAGCAGCCGCCGGGACAGCTTCTACGAGCAGTACTTC. It yields the protein CASSRRDSFYEQYF.

V and J are TRBV6-2 or TRBV6-3 and TRBJ2-1; D not resolved. Trimming cost V 1 base and J 6 bases, with 13 bases left between them. CDR1 and CDR2 (germline): MNHEY, SVGEGT. The CDR3 covers 15 residues. The CDR3 is CASSYYRNRSNEQFF. The CDR3 coding sequence is TGTGCCAGCAGTTACTACCGGAACAGAAGCAATGAGCAGTTCTTC.

The sample holds a few counts of this clonotype. The chain uses TRBV29-1 and TRBJ1-2, with D possibly being TRBD1 (6 bases). V lost 4 bases, J lost 3 bases, and 9 bases lay in between. Germline CDR1 reads SQVTM; CDR2 reads ANQGSEA. This CDR3 contains 12 residues. CDR3 DNA: TGCAGCGTTGGGGGGGGCTACTATGGCTACACCTTC. The encoded protein is CSVGGGYYGYTF.

The genes are TRBV7-2 and TRBJ1-3, with D possibly TRBD1 on 5 matching bases. The CDR3 consists of 14 residues. Trimming took off 3 bases at V and 1 base at J, with 7 bases between the two ends. Germline values: CDR1 SGHTA, CDR2 FQGNSA. CDR3 in amino acids: CASSLDISGNTIYF. The CDR3 coding sequence is TGTGCCAGCAGCTTGGACATTTCTGGAAACACCATATATTTT.

This clonotype was detected only a few times. The chain carries TRBV4-3 and TRBJ2-5; the D is unclear. Trimming left V 0 bases short and J 4 bases short, with 18 bases between. The CDR3 is 17 amino acids. Germline CDR1 and CDR2: LGHNA and YSLEER. Written as DNA, the CDR3 is TGCGCCAGCAGCCAAGATCTATTTATCCTCCGTCCAGAGACCCAGTACTTC. It specifies CASSQDLFILRPETQYF.